This paragraph covers one T cell receptor beta chain sequence. Its antigen is as yet unknown. The CDR3 sequence is 15 residues long. Germline-derived CDR1 and CDR2 are SGHAT and FQNNGV. V lost 3 bases and J lost 2, with 14 bases in between. The sample is drawn from a study of T and B cells in COVID-19 patients. Study outcomes and limitations: Sorted SARS-CoV-2-responsive or tetramer+ T cells and CD4+, regulatory and CD8+ subsets were not yet sequenced. Clonality of TRB repertoires was high in active COVID-19; recovery brought above-healthy diversity and richness.

Multiplex PCR with BIOMED2 TRB-A/B primer pools amplified TRB rearrangements. MiXCR, run by TCRdb on the multiplex PCR reads, gives a single entry per CDR3 protein. The sample includes around 9,000 distinct CDR3 sequences, 31% of them seen just once. Blood genomic DNA input for TRB amplification was roughly 220-500 ng. The sequenced sample was blood. The V and J genes are TRBV11-2 and TRBJ2-7; D may match TRBD1 or TRBD2 (5 bases each). The sequence derives from a human donor who had recovered from COVID-19. The CDR3 DNA follows: TGTGCCAGCAGCTTGGCCGGGACGCTAACCTACGAGCAGTACTTC. Translated, it gives CASSLAGTLTYEQYF.